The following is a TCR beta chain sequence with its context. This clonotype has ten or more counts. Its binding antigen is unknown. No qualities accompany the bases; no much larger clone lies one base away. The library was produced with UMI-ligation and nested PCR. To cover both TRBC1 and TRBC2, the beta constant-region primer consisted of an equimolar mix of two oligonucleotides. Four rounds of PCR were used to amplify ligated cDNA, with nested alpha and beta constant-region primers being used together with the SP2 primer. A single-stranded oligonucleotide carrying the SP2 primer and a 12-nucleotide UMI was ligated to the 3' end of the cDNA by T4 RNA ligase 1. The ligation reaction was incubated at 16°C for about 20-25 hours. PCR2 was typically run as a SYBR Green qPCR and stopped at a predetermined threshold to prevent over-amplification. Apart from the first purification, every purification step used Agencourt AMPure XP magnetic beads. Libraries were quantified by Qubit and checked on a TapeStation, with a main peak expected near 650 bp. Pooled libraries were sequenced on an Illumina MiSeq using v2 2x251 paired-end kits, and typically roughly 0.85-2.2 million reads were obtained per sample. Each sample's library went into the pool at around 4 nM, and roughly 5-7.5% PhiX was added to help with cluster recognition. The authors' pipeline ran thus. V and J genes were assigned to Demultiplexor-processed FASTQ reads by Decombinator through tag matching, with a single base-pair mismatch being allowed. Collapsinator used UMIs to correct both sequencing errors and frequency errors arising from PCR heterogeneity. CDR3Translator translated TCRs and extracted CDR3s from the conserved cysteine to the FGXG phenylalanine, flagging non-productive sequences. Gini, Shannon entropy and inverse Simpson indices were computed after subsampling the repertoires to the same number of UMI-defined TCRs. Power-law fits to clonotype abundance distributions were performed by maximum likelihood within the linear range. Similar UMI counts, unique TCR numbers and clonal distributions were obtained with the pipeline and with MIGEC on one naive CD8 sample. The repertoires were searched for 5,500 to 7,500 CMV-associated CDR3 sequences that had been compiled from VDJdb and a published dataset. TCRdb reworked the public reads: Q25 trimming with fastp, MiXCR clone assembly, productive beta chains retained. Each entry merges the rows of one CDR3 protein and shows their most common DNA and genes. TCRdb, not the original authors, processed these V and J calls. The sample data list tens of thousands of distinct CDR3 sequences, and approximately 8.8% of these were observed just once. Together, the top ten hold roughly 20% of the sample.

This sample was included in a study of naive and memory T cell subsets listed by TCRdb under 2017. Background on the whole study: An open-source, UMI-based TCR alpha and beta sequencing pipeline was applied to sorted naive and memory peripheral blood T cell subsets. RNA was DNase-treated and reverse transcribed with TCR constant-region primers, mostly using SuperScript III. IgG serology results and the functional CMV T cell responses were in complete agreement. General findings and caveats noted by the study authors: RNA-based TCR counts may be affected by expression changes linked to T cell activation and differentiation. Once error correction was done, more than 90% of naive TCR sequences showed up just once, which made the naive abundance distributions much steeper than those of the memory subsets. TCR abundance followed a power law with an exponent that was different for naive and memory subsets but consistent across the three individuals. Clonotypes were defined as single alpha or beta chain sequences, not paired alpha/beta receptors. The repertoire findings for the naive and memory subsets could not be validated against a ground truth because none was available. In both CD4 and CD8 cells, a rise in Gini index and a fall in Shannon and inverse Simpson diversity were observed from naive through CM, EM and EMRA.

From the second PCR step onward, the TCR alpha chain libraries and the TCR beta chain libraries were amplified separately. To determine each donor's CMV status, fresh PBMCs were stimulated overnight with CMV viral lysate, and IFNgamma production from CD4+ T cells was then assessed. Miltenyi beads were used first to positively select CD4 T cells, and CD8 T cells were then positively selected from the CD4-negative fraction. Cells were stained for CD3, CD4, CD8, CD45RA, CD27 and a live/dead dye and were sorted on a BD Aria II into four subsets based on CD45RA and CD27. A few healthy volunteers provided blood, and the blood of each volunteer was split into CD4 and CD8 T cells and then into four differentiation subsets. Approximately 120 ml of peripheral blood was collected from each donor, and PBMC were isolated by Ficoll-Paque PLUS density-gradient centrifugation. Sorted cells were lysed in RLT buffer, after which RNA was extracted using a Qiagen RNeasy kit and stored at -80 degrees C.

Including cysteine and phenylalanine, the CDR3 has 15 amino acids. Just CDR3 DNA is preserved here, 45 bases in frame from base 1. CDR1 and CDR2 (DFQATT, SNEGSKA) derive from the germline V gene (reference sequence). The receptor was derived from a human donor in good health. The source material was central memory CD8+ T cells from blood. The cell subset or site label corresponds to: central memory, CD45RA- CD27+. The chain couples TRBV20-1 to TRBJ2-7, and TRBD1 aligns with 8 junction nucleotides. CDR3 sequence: CSGREDRVNSYEQYF. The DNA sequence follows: TGCAGCGGAAGGGAGGACAGGGTAAACTCCTACGAGCAGTACTTC.